A single sample gave rise to the 26 T cell receptor beta chains below, sequenced in a study of human T cells and chemical hapten exposure. The time point denotes: pre-sensitization, week 0. The treatment: therapeutic diphenylcyclopropenone sensitization with weekly scalp DPC. A single record per CDR3 protein comes from TCRdb applying MiXCR to the RACE reads. The table lists approximately 370,000 distinct CDR3 sequences, around 5.5% of them singletons. The sequences come from whole blood, collected in connection with sensitization to the hapten diphenylcyclopropenone (DPC). These receptors originate from a young woman with alopecia areata. Some clones in this sample may be carry-over from other donors' samples.

Only a few counts were recorded for this clonotype. The chain links TRBV24-1 to TRBJ1-5, with 8 bases identical to TRBD1. This CDR3 region has 17 residues. Germline trimming cut 3 bases from V and 5 bases from J; bases unmatched to any gene: 11. CDR1 is KGHDR and CDR2 is SFDVKD in the germline V gene. In nucleotides, the CDR3 is TGTGCCACCAGTGATGCACGTTCAGGGGGCCGGCATCAGCCCCAGCATTTT. It yields the protein CATSDARSGGRHQPQHF.

This clonotype has ten or more counts. The J gene is TRBJ1-1, the V gene TRBV7-3; TRBD1 aligns across 8 bases. V lost 1 base to trimming and J lost 0 bases; unmatched junction nucleotides: 1. Germline CDR1 is SGHTA and CDR2 is FQGTGA. The CDR3 spans 15 residues. The CDR3 nucleotides are TGTGCCAGCAGCTTAATGGGACAGGTGAACACTGAAGCTTTCTTT. It encodes CASSLMGQVNTEAFF.

This clonotype was seen many times. The CDR3 DNA sequence: TGTGCCAGCAGTTGGGGGAATCAGCCCCAGCATTTT. This translates into CASSWGNQPQHF. The chain joins TRBV12-3 or TRBV12-4 to TRBJ1-5; the D gene is possibly TRBD1 (5 bases). Trimming shortened V by 4 bases and J by 4 bases, and 5 bases separated the two germline ends. This CDR3 has 12 residues.

Only a few counts were recorded for this clonotype. The chain joins TRBV2 to TRBJ1-1; D might be TRBD1 (5 bases). Trimming stripped 5 bases from V and 11 bases from J, with 24 bases between. The germline gives CDR1 SNHLY, CDR2 FYNNEI. CDR3 length: 15 amino acids. CDR3 region: CASSKRDARSHGAFF. Written as DNA, the CDR3 is TGTGCCAGCAGTAAGCGGGACGCGCGCAGCCATGGGGCTTTCTTT.

The table lists this clonotype with a few counts. The chain is built from TRBV12-3 or TRBV12-4 and TRBJ1-5; TRBD1 might be the D (6 bases). The CDR3 is 13 residues long. The germline V and J ends were trimmed by 6 bases and 5 bases, with 11 bases remaining between them. The chain's CDR3 is CASRQGWDQPQHF. Here the CDR3 DNA reads TGTGCCAGCAGACAGGGATGGGATCAGCCCCAGCATTTT.

The chain joins TRBV7-2 to TRBJ2-3; TRBD1 might be the D (5 bases). The CDR3 consists of 15 residues. V dropped 6 bases and J dropped 2 bases, with 15 bases sitting between them. In germline, CDR1 is SGHTA, CDR2 FQGNSA. The chain's CDR3 is CASRDDRYFTDTQYF. The DNA for the CDR3 is TGTGCCAGCAGAGACGACAGATACTTCACAGATACGCAGTATTTT.

This rearrangement joins TRBV11-2 to TRBJ2-6; no reliable D call. V lost 5 bases to trimming and J lost 5 bases, with 7 bases between them. Germline loops: CDR1 SGHAT, CDR2 FQNNGV. The CDR3 is 13 amino acids. The CDR3: CASSLDRANVLTF. CDR3 nucleotides: TGTGCCAGCAGCCTCGACAGGGCCAACGTCCTGACTTTC.

This clonotype occurred many times. The chain combines TRBV6-2 or TRBV6-3 with TRBJ2-7; D may be TRBD2 (5 bases). This CDR3 spans 15 amino acids. Per the germline V gene, CDR1 is MNHEY and CDR2 is SVGEGT. V was trimmed by 2 bases and J by 4 bases, leaving 15 bases between them. CDR3 loop: CASSYMGVLFYEQYF. CDR3 bases: TGTGCCAGCAGTTACATGGGAGTACTCTTTTACGAGCAGTACTTC.

The V and J genes are TRBV5-5 and TRBJ1-2, with unresolved D. Trimming took 0 bases from V and 4 from J, leaving 7 bases between them. This CDR3 contains 13 residues. Germline V gene lookup returns CDR1 SGHKS and CDR2 YYEKEE (reference sequence). In nucleotides, the CDR3 is TGTGCCAGCAGCTTGGACTTGGTCTATGGCTACACCTTC. The encoded protein is CASSLDLVYGYTF. Complete variable domain (other parts from reference TRBV5-5 and TRBJ1-2): DAGVTQSPTHLIKTRGQQVTLRCSPISGHKSVSWYQQVLGQGPQFIFQYYEKEERGRGNFPDRFSARQFPNYSSELNVNALLLGDSALYLCASSLDLVYGYTFGSGTRLTVV.

This clonotype was found a few times. The chain joins TRBV6-8 to TRBJ1-4; 7 nucleotides line up with TRBD1. V was pared by 0 bases and J by 5 bases, with 9 bases of the junction left unmatched. The CDR3 extends over 17 amino acids. Per germline, CDR1 MNHGY and CDR2 SAAAGT. The CDR3 is CASSYSPGQRKNEKLFF. DNA of the CDR3: TGTGCCAGCAGTTACTCCCCGGGACAGAGAAAAAATGAAAAACTGTTTTTT.

Concerning this clonotype itself: A much larger clone differs from this one at a single base, so this may be a read error. The chain has TRBV12-3 or TRBV12-4 and TRBJ2-3; 8 bases line up with TRBD2. The CDR3 runs 15 residues. CDR3 in DNA: TGTGCCAGCAGGGAAGCGGGGGTTAGGACAGATTCGCAGTATTTT. Translating gives CASREAGVRTDSQYF.

This clonotype was seen many times. The chain couples TRBV20-1 to TRBJ2-5; D might be TRBD2 (6 bases). CDR3 length: 13 residues. V was shortened by 2 bases and J by 1 base, with 8 bases between the two germline ends. The germline V gene has CDR1 DFQATT and CDR2 SNEGSKA (reference sequence). The CDR3 spells CSARRGTQETQYF. CDR3 sequence (DNA): TGCAGTGCTAGACGCGGGACCCAAGAGACCCAGTACTTC.

The chain has TRBV20-1 and TRBJ1-2; unclear D gene. V lost 1 base and J lost 4, with 10 bases in between. The CDR3 has 13 residues. CDR1 DFQATT and CDR2 SNEGSKA come from the germline V gene (reference sequence). The CDR3 bases are TGCAGTGCTAGAGCCGTAGCGAGCTATGGCTACACCTTC. Protein sequence: CSARAVASYGYTF.

This clonotype was counted ten times or more. The V and J genes are TRBV3-1 and TRBJ2-3; 8 nucleotides align to TRBD2. Germline assignment: CDR1 LGHDT and CDR2 YNNKEL (reference sequence). J was trimmed by 2 bases and V by 4 bases; bases with no gene match: 8. The CDR3 has 16 amino acids. The CDR3 protein is CASSPWGLGYTDTQYF. CDR3 bases: TGTGCCAGCAGCCCATGGGGACTAGGTTACACAGATACGCAGTATTTT.

There are many counts of this clonotype. This chain joins TRBV7-9 and TRBJ1-4, with D possibly being TRBD1 (6 bases). Trimming removed 5 bases at V and 0 bases at J, with 13 bases between. CDR3 length: 16 residues. From germline, CDR1 is SEHNR and CDR2 FQNEAQ (reference sequence). The CDR3 protein is CASSTGQPATNEKLFF. DNA for the CDR3: TGTGCCAGCAGCACGGGACAACCCGCAACTAATGAAAAACTGTTTTTT.

CDR3: CSVAAGIGTDTQYF. The CDR3 DNA follows: TGCAGCGTTGCGGCAGGGATCGGGACAGATACGCAGTATTTT. The gene calls are TRBV29-1 and TRBJ2-3, with D tentatively TRBD1 (5 bases). Germline V lookup: CDR1 SQVTM, CDR2 ANQGSEA. CDR3 length: 14 amino acids. V lost 4 bases and J lost 3, with 14 bases in between.

This chain joins TRBV20-1 and TRBJ2-1; 11 bases are shared with TRBD2. CDR1 is DFQATT and CDR2 is SNEGSKA in the germline V gene (reference sequence). The CDR3 is 17 residues long. With 1 base clipped from V and 2 bases from J, the junction kept 7 bases outside the gene matches. CDR3 nucleotides: TGCAGTGCTAGAGCCCGACATAGCGGGGGGGCCTACAATGAGCAGTTCTTC. Translated: CSARARHSGGAYNEQFF.

The chain joins TRBV11-1 to TRBJ2-1; unclear D gene. CDR1 and CDR2 (germline): SGHAT, FQDESV (reference sequence). V was cut by 4 bases and J by 0 bases, with 13 bases left in between. The CDR3 has 16 residues. CDR3 sequence reads: CASSYIGFSSYNEQFF. For the CDR3, the DNA is TGTGCCAGCAGCTACATAGGATTCAGCTCCTACAATGAGCAGTTCTTC.

This clonotype was counted a few times. V usage is TRBV18 and J usage is TRBJ2-3; D unresolved. Per germline, CDR1 KGHSH and CDR2 LQKENI. CDR3 length: 12 residues. The V and J ends lost 3 bases and 14 bases respectively, with 15 bases between them. DNA for the CDR3: TGTGCCAGCTCACCCCGGGCCGCTGAAATGTATTTT. It codes for CASSPRAAEMYF. Combining the CDR3 with reference TRBV18 and TRBJ2-3 gives the whole variable domain NAGVMQNPRHLVRRRGQEARLRCSPMKGHSHVYWYRQLPEEGLKFMVYLQKENIIDESGMPKERFSAEFPKEGPSILRIQQVVRGDSAAYFCASSPRAAEMYFGPGTRLTVL.

The CDR3 DNA is TGTGCCAGCAGTCCACAGGGGGACGCTAACTATGGCTACACCTTC. Protein product: CASSPQGDANYGYTF. The J gene is TRBJ1-2, the V gene TRBV27; TRBD1 matches 8 bases. The V gene's germline CDR1 is MNHEY and CDR2 SMNVEV (reference sequence). The length of the CDR3 is 15 residues. V lost 5 bases, J lost 0 bases, and 5 bases stayed unmatched.

The chain uses TRBV7-9 and TRBJ2-3; D remains ambiguous. The CDR3 covers 13 residues. The ends were cut back, 6 bases at V and 3 bases at J, with 10 bases in the middle. Looked up from germline, CDR1 is SEHNR and CDR2 is FQNEAQ (reference sequence). CDR3 nucleotides: TGTGCCAGCAGGCCTACTGTAACAGATACGCAGTATTTT. Its translation: CASRPTVTDTQYF.

The chain employs TRBV29-1 and TRBJ1-2, with D maybe TRBD1 (6 bases). Germline V CDR1 and CDR2: SQVTM, ANQGSEA. V gave up 5 bases and J gave up 4 bases, with 14 bases separating them. The CDR3 is 13 residues long. The CDR3 region has the DNA TGCAGCGTTCGGAAAGGGGGAGGCTATGGCTACACCTTC. This encodes CSVRKGGGYGYTF.

This clonotype was seen a few times. The chain combines TRBV7-2 with TRBJ1-1; a weak D match, TRBD1 (6 bases). The CDR3 has 16 residues. In germline, CDR1 is SGHTA, CDR2 FQGNSA. The V end lost 1 base, the J end lost 6 bases, and 18 bases lay between the germline ends. The CDR3 sequence: CASSLGQASFFPEAFF. The CDR3 DNA sequence: TGTGCCAGCAGCTTAGGACAGGCCTCCTTCTTCCCTGAAGCTTTCTTT.

Comments on this clonotype: A junction boundary mismatches the germline segment, possibly from a read error. V usage is TRBV2 and J usage is TRBJ1-3; D is uncertain. CDR3 size: 13 residues. Germline CDR1 reads SNHLY; CDR2 reads FYNNEI. The CDR3 coding sequence is TGTGCTAGCAATCCTATCTCTGGAAACACCATATATTTT. Protein: CASNPISGNTIYF.

The J gene is TRBJ2-3, the V gene TRBV5-4; 12 nucleotides match TRBD2. The V gene's germline CDR1 is SGHNT and CDR2 YYREEE (reference sequence). The CDR3 is 18 amino acids. The junction had 9 bases not matched to a gene; V was cut back by 4 bases and J by 0 bases. This CDR3 is CASSPTSGGPYSTDTQYF. CDR3 DNA sequence: TGTGCCAGCAGCCCGACTAGCGGGGGCCCCTACAGCACAGATACGCAGTATTTT. The full variable domain, with the rest looked up from reference TRBV5-4 and TRBJ2-3, is ETGVTQSPTHLIKTRGQQVTLRCSSQSGHNTVSWYQQALGQGPQFIFQYYREEENGRGNFPPRFSGLQFPNYSSELNVNALELDDSALYLCASSPTSGGPYSTDTQYFGPGTRLTVL.

V usage is TRBV28 and J usage is TRBJ1-1; D gene ambiguous. V lost 3 bases, J lost 1 base, and 6 bases lay in between. CDR3 length equals 13 residues. Germline lookup yields CDR1 MDHEN and CDR2 SYDVKM. In DNA, the CDR3 is TGTGCCAGCAGTTTTCGTTCGAACACTGAAGCTTTCTTT. Translation gives CASSFRSNTEAFF.